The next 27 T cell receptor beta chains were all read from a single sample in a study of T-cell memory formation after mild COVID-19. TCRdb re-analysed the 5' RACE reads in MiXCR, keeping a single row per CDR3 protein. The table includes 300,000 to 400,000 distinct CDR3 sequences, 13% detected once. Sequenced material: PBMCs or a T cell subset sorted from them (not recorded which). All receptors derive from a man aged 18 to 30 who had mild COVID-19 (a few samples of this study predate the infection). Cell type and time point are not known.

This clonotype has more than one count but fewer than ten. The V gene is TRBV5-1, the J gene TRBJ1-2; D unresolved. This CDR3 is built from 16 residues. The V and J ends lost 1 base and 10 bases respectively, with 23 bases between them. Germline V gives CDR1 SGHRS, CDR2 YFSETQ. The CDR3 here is CASSLTTLGSARLYTF. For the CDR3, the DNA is TGCGCCAGCAGCTTGACCACCCTGGGGTCGGCTCGCCTCTACACCTTC.

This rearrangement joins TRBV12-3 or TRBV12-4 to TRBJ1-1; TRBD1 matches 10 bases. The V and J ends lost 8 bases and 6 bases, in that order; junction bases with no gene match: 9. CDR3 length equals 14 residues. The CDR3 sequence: CASGRTGGLSEAFF. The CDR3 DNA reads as TGTGCCAGCGGGAGGACAGGGGGTCTTTCTGAAGCTTTCTTT.

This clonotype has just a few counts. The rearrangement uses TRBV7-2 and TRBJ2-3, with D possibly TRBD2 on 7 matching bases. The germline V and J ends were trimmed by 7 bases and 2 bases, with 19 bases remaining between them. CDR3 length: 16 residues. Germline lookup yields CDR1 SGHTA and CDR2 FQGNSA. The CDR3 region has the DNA TGTGCCAGCACCAATTTGGGGGGGCTCCCCACAGATACGCAGTATTTT. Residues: CASTNLGGLPTDTQYF.

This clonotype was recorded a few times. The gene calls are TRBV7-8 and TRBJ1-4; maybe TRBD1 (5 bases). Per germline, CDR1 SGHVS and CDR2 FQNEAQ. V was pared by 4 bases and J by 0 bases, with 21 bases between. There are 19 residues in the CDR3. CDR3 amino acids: CASSSRRGPAIATNEKLFF. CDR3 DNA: TGTGCCAGCAGCTCGAGGAGGGGACCGGCAATTGCAACTAATGAAAAACTGTTTTTT.

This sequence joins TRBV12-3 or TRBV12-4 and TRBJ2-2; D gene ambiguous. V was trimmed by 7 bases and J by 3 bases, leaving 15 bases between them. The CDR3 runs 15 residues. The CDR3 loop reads CASTVTEDHTGELFF. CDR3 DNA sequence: TGTGCCAGCACTGTTACTGAGGATCACACCGGGGAGCTGTTTTTT.

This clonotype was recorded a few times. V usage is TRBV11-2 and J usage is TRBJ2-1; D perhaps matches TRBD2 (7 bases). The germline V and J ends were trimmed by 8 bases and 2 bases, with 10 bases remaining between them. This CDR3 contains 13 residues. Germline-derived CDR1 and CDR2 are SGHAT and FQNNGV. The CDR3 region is CASWGGTYNEQFF. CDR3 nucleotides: TGTGCCAGCTGGGGGGGCACCTACAATGAGCAGTTCTTC.

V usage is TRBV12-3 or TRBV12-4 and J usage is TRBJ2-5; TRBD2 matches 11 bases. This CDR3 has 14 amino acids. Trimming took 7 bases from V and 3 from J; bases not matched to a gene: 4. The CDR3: CASTLAGGKETQYF. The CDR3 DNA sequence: TGTGCCAGCACCCTAGCGGGGGGAAAAGAGACCCAGTACTTC.

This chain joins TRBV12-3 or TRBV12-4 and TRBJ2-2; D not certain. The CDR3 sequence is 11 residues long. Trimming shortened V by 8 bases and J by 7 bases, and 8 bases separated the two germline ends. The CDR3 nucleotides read TGTGCCAGCCTGTGGGGCGGGGAGCTGTTTTTT. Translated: CASLWGGELFF.

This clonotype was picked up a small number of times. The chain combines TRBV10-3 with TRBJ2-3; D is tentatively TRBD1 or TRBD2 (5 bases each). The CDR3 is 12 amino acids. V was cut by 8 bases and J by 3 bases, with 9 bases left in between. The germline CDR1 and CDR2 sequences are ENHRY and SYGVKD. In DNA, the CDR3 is TGTGCCATCTTAGGGGAGACAGATACGCAGTATTTT. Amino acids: CAILGETDTQYF.

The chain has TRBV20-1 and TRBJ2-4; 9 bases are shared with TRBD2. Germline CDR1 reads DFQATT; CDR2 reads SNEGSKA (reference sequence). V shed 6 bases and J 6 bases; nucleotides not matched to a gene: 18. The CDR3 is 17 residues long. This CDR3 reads CSAYLGSGGQVGNIQYF. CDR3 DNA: TGCAGTGCCTACCTGGGGAGCGGGGGGCAAGTGGGAAACATTCAGTACTTC.

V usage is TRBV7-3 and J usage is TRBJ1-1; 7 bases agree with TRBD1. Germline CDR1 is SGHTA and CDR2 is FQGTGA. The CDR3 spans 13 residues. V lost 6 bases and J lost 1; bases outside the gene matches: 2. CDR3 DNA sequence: TGTGCCAGCAGACAGGGGACGAACACTGAAGCTTTCTTT. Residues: CASRQGTNTEAFF.

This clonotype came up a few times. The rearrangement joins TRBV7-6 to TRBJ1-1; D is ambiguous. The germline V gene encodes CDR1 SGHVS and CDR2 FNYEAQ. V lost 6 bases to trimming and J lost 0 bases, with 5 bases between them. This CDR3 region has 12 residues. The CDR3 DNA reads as TGTGCCAGCAGTGGTCTGAACACTGAAGCTTTCTTT. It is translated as CASSGLNTEAFF.

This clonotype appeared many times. The CDR3 spells CASSLAIRDSRSEQYV. The DNA for the CDR3 is TGCGCCAGCAGCTTGGCAATAAGGGACAGCCGATCCGAGCAGTACGTC. The J gene is TRBJ2-7, the V gene TRBV5-1, with TRBD1 matching 7 bases. CDR1 SGHRS and CDR2 YFSETQ come from the germline V gene. The CDR3 totals 16 residues. V shed 0 bases, J shed 6 bases, and the junction held 12 bases outside the gene matches.

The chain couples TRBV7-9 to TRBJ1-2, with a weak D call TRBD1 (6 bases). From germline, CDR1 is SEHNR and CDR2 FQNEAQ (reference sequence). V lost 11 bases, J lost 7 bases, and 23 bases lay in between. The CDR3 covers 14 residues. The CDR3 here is CAFSLGGARGGYTF. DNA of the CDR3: TGTGCCTTCTCCCTGGGGGGGGCGCGTGGTGGCTACACCTTC.

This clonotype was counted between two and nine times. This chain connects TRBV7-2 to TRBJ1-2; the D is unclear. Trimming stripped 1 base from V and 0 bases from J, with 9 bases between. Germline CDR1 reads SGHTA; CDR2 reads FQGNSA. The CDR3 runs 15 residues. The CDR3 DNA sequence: TGTGCCAGCAGCTTAGGTCGGCCGACTAACTATGGCTACACCTTC. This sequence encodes CASSLGRPTNYGYTF.

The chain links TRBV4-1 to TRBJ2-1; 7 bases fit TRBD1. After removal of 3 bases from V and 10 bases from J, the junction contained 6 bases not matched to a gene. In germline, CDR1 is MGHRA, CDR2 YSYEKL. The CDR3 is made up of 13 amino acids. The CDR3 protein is CASSQETGNEQFF. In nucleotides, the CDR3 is TGCGCCAGCAGCCAGGAGACAGGGAACGAGCAGTTCTTC.

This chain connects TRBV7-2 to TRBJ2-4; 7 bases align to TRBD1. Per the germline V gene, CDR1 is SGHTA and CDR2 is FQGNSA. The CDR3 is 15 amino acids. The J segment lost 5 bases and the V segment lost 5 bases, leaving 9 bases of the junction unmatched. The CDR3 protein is CASSRGGQGENIQYF. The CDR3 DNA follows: TGTGCCAGCAGCCGTGGCGGGCAGGGGGAAAACATTCAGTACTTC.

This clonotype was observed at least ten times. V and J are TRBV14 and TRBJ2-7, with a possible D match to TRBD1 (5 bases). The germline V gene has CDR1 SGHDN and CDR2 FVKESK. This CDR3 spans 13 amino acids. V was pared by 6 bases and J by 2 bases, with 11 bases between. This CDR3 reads CASSPLGAYEQYF. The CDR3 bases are TGTGCCAGCAGTCCTTTAGGGGCCTACGAGCAGTACTTC.

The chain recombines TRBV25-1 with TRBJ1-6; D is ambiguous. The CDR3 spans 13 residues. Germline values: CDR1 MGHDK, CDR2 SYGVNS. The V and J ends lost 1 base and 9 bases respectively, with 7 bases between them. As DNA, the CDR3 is TGTGCCAGCAGTGAATGGGAGGCTTCACCCCTCCACTTT. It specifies CASSEWEASPLHF.

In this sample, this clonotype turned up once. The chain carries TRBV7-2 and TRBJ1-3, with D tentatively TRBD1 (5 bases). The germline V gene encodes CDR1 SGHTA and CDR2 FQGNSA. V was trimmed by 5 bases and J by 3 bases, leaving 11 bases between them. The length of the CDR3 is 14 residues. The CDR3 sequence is CASSLGRVGNTIYF. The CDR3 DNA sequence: TGTGCCAGCAGCCTGGGGCGGGTTGGAAACACCATATATTTT.

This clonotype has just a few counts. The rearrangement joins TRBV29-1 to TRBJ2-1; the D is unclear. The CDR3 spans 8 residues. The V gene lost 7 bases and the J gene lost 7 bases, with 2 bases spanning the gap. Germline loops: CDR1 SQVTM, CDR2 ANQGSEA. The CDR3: CSANEQFF. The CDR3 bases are TGCAGCGCTAATGAGCAGTTCTTC.

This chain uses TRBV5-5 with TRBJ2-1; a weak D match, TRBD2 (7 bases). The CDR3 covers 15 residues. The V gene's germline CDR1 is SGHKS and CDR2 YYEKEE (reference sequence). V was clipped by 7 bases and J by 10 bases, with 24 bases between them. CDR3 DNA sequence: TGTGCCAGCGGATCCAGGCCCGCGGGGGCAGGAGAGCAGTTCTTC. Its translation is CASGSRPAGAGEQFF.

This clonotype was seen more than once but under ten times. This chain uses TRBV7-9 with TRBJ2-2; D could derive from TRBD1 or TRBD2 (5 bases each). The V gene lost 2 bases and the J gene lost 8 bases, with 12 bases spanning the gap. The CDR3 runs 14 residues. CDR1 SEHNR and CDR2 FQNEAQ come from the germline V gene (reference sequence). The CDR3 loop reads CASSLPLGTGELFF. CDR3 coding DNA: TGTGCCAGCAGCTTACCATTAGGGACGGGGGAGCTGTTTTTT. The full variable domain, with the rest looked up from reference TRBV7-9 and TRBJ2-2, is DTGVSQNPRHKITKRGQNVTFRCDPISEHNRLYWYRQTLGQGPEFLTYFQNEAQLEKSRLLSDRFSAERPKGSFSTLEIQRTEQGDSAMYLCASSLPLGTGELFFGEGSRLTVL.

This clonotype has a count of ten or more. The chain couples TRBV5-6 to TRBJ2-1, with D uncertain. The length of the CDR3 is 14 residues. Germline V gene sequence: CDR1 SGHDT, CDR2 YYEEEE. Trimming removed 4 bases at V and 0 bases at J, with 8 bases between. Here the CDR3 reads CASSQLSSYNEQFF. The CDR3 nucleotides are TGTGCCAGCAGCCAGTTGAGCTCCTACAATGAGCAGTTCTTC.

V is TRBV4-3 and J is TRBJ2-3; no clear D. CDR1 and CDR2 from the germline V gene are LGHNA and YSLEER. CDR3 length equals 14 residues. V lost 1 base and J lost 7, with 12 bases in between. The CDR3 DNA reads TGCGCCAGCAGCCAAGCGGTAGAAGGGTATACGCAGTATTTT. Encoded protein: CASSQAVEGYTQYF.

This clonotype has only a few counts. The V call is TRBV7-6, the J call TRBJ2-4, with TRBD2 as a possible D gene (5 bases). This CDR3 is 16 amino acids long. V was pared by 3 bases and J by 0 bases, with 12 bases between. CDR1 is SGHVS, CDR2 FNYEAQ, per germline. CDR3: CASSFNPGGAKNIQYF. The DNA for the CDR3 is TGTGCCAGCAGCTTTAATCCTGGAGGAGCCAAAAACATTCAGTACTTC.

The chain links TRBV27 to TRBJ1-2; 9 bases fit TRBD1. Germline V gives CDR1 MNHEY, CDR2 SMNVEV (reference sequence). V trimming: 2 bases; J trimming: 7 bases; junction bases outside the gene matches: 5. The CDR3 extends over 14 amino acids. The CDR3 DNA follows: TGTGCCAGCAGTTTAGGGACAGGGTCGAGTGGCTACACCTTC. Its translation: CASSLGTGSSGYTF.